This passage covers 17 T cell receptor beta chains from one sample sequenced in a study of CD8 T cells in Susac syndrome. Random hexamers primed reverse transcription of about 0.45 to 1 ug RNA. TCRdb reprocessed the immunoSEQ multiplex PCR reads via MiXCR and lists one record per CDR3 protein. The sample consists of roughly 220,000 distinct CDR3 sequences, less than 95% of them appearing once. The sequencing sample was made of CD4+ T cells from PBMCs. Receptors originate from a human donor with Susac syndrome.

This clonotype came up once. The chain links TRBV7-2 to TRBJ1-2, with D maybe TRBD1 (5 bases). This CDR3 contains 15 residues. The V gene lost 5 bases and the J gene lost 0 bases, with 13 bases spanning the gap. Germline assignment: CDR1 SGHTA and CDR2 FQGNSA. In DNA, the CDR3 is TGTGCCAGCAGCCGCGGGGCTACTGCTAACTATGGCTACACCTTC. It yields the protein CASSRGATANYGYTF.

CDR3 amino acids: CASSEGGDNEQFF. In DNA, the CDR3 is TGTGCCTCCTCAGAGGGGGGGGACAATGAGCAGTTCTTC. The chain carries TRBV9 and TRBJ2-1; D perhaps matches TRBD2 (7 bases). V lost 10 bases and J 5 bases, leaving 16 bases between the germline ends. The CDR3 sequence is 13 residues long. Germline V CDR1 and CDR2: SGDLS, YYNGEE.

This sequence joins TRBV29-1 and TRBJ2-2; D possibly corresponds to TRBD2 (6 bases). V lost 7 bases and J 3 bases, leaving 15 bases between the germline ends. This CDR3 has 14 amino acids. Germline lookup yields CDR1 SQVTM and CDR2 ANQGSEA. The CDR3 here is CSASHGGDTGELFF. The DNA of the CDR3 is TGCAGCGCGAGTCACGGCGGGGACACCGGGGAGCTGTTTTTT.

The chain joins TRBV7-2 to TRBJ1-1, with D tentatively TRBD1 (5 bases). CDR3 length: 14 amino acids. The ends were cut back, 7 bases at V and 0 bases at J, with 12 bases in the middle. Germline-derived CDR1 and CDR2 are SGHTA and FQGNSA. The CDR3 protein is CASTRGGMNTEAFF. Written as DNA, the CDR3 is TGTGCCAGCACCCGCGGGGGGATGAACACTGAAGCTTTCTTT.

The rearrangement links TRBV4-1 to TRBJ2-5, with TRBD2 identical over 8 bases. The V gene end was trimmed by 5 bases and the J gene end by 5 bases; junction bases not matched to a gene: 10. The CDR3 is 15 amino acids. Germline assignment: CDR1 MGHRA and CDR2 YSYEKL. CDR3 nucleotide sequence: TGCGCCAGCAGCGGAGGACTAGCCCAAGCTGAGACCCAGTACTTC. Its protein is CASSGGLAQAETQYF.

This chain joins TRBV28 and TRBJ2-7; no definite D call. The CDR3 runs to 15 residues. In germline, CDR1 is MDHEN, CDR2 SYDVKM. Trimming left V 6 bases short and J 0 bases short, with 15 bases between. CDR3 DNA sequence: TGTGCCAGCAGCTTGGACGCCTACACCTCCTACGAGCAGTACTTC. Translation: CASSLDAYTSYEQYF.

This clonotype was seen more than once but under ten times. J is TRBJ1-5 and V is TRBV6-2 or TRBV6-3; D unclear. The CDR3 loop spans 13 amino acids. Trimming cost V 0 bases and J 7 bases, with 7 bases left between them. Germline CDR1 MNHEY, CDR2 SVGEGT. CDR3 in amino acids: CASSYSASQPQHF. The CDR3 DNA sequence: TGTGCCAGCAGTTACTCCGCCTCCCAGCCCCAGCATTTT.

CDR3 residues: CASSEGKQPQHF. CDR3 in DNA: TGTGCCAGCAGTGAGGGAAAGCAGCCCCAGCATTTT. The chain has TRBV12-3 or TRBV12-4 and TRBJ1-5; D is undetermined. The CDR3 loop spans 12 amino acids. The V end was cut by 5 bases, the J end by 7 bases, with 9 bases between.

This sequence joins TRBV19 and TRBJ1-1; the D gene is possibly TRBD1 (6 bases). The germline gives CDR1 LNHDA, CDR2 SQIVND (reference sequence). Trimming pared 5 bases from V and 1 base from J, leaving 14 bases between. This CDR3 contains 15 residues. CDR3 in DNA: TGTGCCAGTAGTGTGGAGGGGGTCCCGAACACTGAAGCTTTCTTT. Protein product: CASSVEGVPNTEAFF. Full variable domain (outside the CDR3, taken from reference TRBV19 and TRBJ1-1): DGGITQSPKYLFRKEGQNVTLSCEQNLNHDAMYWYRQDPGQGLRLIYYSQIVNDFQKGDIAEGYSVSREKKESFPLTVTSAQKNPTAFYLCASSVEGVPNTEAFFGQGTRLTVV.

V gene TRBV3-1 combines with J gene TRBJ1-1, with D possibly matching TRBD1 (6 bases). In germline, CDR1 is LGHDT, CDR2 YNNKEL (reference sequence). Trimming left V 8 bases short and J 7 bases short, with 14 bases between. There are 12 residues in the CDR3. CDR3 DNA sequence: TGTGCCAGCGGAGGGGGGAGTGGTGAAGCTTTCTTT. Residues: CASGGGSGEAFF.

The chain recombines TRBV4-3 with TRBJ1-6, with D unclear. V lost 0 bases and J 0 bases, leaving 6 bases between the germline ends. Germline V gives CDR1 LGHNA, CDR2 YSLEER. The CDR3 is 16 amino acids. The CDR3 DNA sequence: TGCGCCAGCAGCCAAGACAGCGGCTCCTATAATTCACCCCTCCACTTT. Residues: CASSQDSGSYNSPLHF.

The chain has TRBV24-1 and TRBJ2-1, with 14 positions matching TRBD2. Germline assignment: CDR1 KGHDR and CDR2 SFDVKD. The CDR3 loop spans 18 amino acids. J lost 8 bases, V lost 1 base, and 9 bases had no gene match. The CDR3: CATSDFRTSGGPGDEQFF. CDR3 bases: TGTGCCACCAGTGATTTCCGGACTAGCGGGGGGCCAGGCGATGAGCAGTTCTTC.

The CDR3 DNA sequence: TGTGCCAGCAGTAGACAGTATACCTACACCTTC. Translation: CASSRQYTYTF. The chain has TRBV6-5 and TRBJ1-2; maybe TRBD1 (5 bases). With 5 bases removed from V and 10 bases from J, the gap between germline ends came to 11 bases. Germline V gene sequence: CDR1 MNHEY, CDR2 SVGAGI. The CDR3 consists of 11 residues.

Written as DNA, the CDR3 is TGTGCCAGCAGTGACTCAGGGGGCTCTGGGGCCAACGTCCTGACTTTC. It translates to CASSDSGGSGANVLTF. The chain couples TRBV6-4 to TRBJ2-6, with D possibly being TRBD1 (6 bases). Germline loops: CDR1 MRHNA, CDR2 SNTAGT. The V and J ends lost 0 bases and 0 bases respectively, with 6 bases between them. This CDR3 region has 16 residues.

The chain recombines TRBV3-1 with TRBJ1-2; TRBD1 matches at 8 bases. Per germline, CDR1 LGHDT and CDR2 YNNKEL (reference sequence). The V gene end was trimmed by 3 bases and the J gene end by 8 bases; junction bases not matched to a gene: 5. This CDR3 region has 13 residues. CDR3 in DNA: TGTGCCAGCAGCCAGACAGGGGTTAAGGGCTACACCTTC. Translating it yields CASSQTGVKGYTF.

The V and J genes are TRBV6-2 or TRBV6-3 and TRBJ2-7; TRBD1 agrees at 9 bases. CDR1 is MNHEY and CDR2 is SVGEGT in the germline V gene. Trimming at V came to 8 bases and at J to 0 bases, leaving 8 bases not matched to a gene. The length of the CDR3 is 15 residues. The CDR3 region is CASADGTGPSYEQYF. CDR3 DNA: TGTGCCAGCGCTGATGGGACAGGGCCCTCCTACGAGCAGTACTTC.

In DNA form, the CDR3 reads TGTGCCAGCAGTGGAGTAAGCGGAGCAACTAATGAAAAACTGTTTTTT. This encodes CASSGVSGATNEKLFF. V gene TRBV2 combines with J gene TRBJ1-4; D is ambiguous. Trimming shortened V by 4 bases and J by 0 bases, and 12 bases separated the two germline ends. The CDR3 extends over 16 amino acids. Germline V CDR1 and CDR2: SNHLY, FYNNEI.